This TCR beta chain was observed in a study of shared clonotypes between healthy human individuals. To note about this clone: Its antigen is undetermined.

Overall study findings and caveats: Naive subsets typically showed greater estimated richness than memory subsets.

The data were produced by immunoSEQ multiplex PCR, yet TCRdb's version contains in-frame clones alone and is incomplete. In the table there are some 680,000 clones, less than 80% of which are singletons. Trimming pared 4 bases from V and 9 bases from J, leaving 13 bases between. The CDR3 contains 13 residues. Germline V gives CDR1 MGHRA, CDR2 YSYEKL. The clonotype comes from a woman in her 30s in good health. Sequenced material: memory CD4+ T cells sorted from blood. Subset noted: CD45RA-negative fraction. V usage is TRBV4-1 and J usage is TRBJ2-1; D is possibly TRBD1 (6 bases). Written as DNA, the CDR3 is TGCGCCAGCAGCCGGGGGCTCCCTGGTGAGCAGTTCTTC. Protein sequence: CASSRGLPGEQFF.